Described below is a single T cell receptor beta chain sequence and its context. Ten or more counts support this clonotype. Its specific antigen is unknown. No clone much larger than this one lies a single base away; base qualities are absent. The library was generated by 5' RACE. The sequencing machine was an Illumina HiSeq 2500. The second PCR ran for roughly 7 to 11 cycles and used a J-beta primer mix along with a sample-barcoded 5' primer. A template-switch 5' adaptor carrying 12 random nucleotides introduced a unique molecular identifier onto each TCR beta cDNA molecule. Each sample yielded at least 2.5 million CDR3-containing paired-end reads. First-strand cDNA was synthesized from all RNA with the Mint cDNA synthesis kit, primed by a TRBC-specific oligonucleotide. Following uracil-DNA glycosylase treatment, all cDNA underwent a first 18-cycle PCR with the universal primers M1SS and BC2_uni_R. In the paper's pipeline: Each sample was normalized by randomly selecting 1 million high-quality reads, each carrying a distinct molecular identifier. Instead of being binned into consensus sequences, reads that shared molecular identifiers were thrown out. CDR3 identification, clonotype clustering and error correction used MiTCR with a Q25 quality threshold and the strictest error-elimination algorithm. Lower-bound total TCR beta diversity was estimated with a nonparametric unseen species model using Euler transformation. TCRdb reanalyzed the raw reads on its own, using fastp at Q25 for trimming and MiXCR for clone calling, and kept in-frame beta chains. Every entry covers one CDR3 protein and lists the most common genes and DNA from its rows. For this entry, the V and J calls and clone size follow TCRdb and not the study's own pipeline. The sample table holds 700,000 to 900,000 distinct CDR3 sequences, of which about a quarter were seen once. The top ten clones comprise about 2.9% of the sample.

Reading the germline V gene gives CDR1 SGHRS and CDR2 YFSETQ. Trimming takes 1 base from V and 0 bases from J, and the germline ends sit 13 bases apart. Its CDR3 holds 17 amino acids, cysteine through phenylalanine. The DNA shown is the 51-base CDR3, in frame from base 1. The approximately 40 donors, aged about 6 to 95 years, were systemically healthy Caucasian individuals from Russia. Each donor gave approximately 9.3 milliliters of peripheral blood, collected into EDTA-treated Vacutainer tubes. PBMCs were isolated by Ficoll-Paque density-gradient centrifugation, with at least 6 million obtained per sample. Total RNA was extracted from PBMCs with Trizol reagent, with at least 6 micrograms obtained per sample. For every donor, an aliquot of PBMCs went through flow cytometry to measure the percentages of naive CD45RAhigh/CD27high T cells. This entry is derived from a study of blood T cells in healthy people across ages (dated by TCRdb to between 2014 and 2017). General notes on the study: Template switching captured roughly one uniquely barcoded TCR beta cDNA molecule per two T cells in model experiments. The study measured age-related changes in TCR beta repertoire diversity using deep sequencing normalized with unique cDNA molecular identifiers. Four age groups were formed from the donors: young (average 16 years), middle-aged (just under 40), aged (over 55) and long-lived (approximately 80). Using the same blood draw, the study looked at two additional independent replicas of 1 million unique cDNA reads for two donors, one aged 18 to 30 and the other aged 80 or older. General findings and caveats noted by the study authors: As age increased, observed TCR beta diversity per million T cells dropped in a roughly linear way, and a significant reduction was already evident by age about 40. The percentage of naive T cells measured by flow cytometry correlated strongly with observed TCR beta diversity. Estimates of total diversity based on one million sequenced T cells were considered lower bounds and underestimates. Because donor CMV infection status was unknown, age-related changes in expanded clonotypes were potentially confounded. Compared with the aged group, the long-lived group had more naive CD4+ T cells, fewer expanded clones and increased TCR diversity, suggesting age selection. Since profiling was done on bulk unsorted PBMCs, naive and antigen-experienced compartments could not be conclusively compared.

The data were also submitted as part of a second study, on T cells of mothers and their children. From the second report: Nine systemically healthy Caucasian individuals served as donors, namely three mothers together with their six children. cDNA synthesis consumed the entire amount of extracted RNA, loaded at around 1.5 ug RNA in each 15 ul reaction. In the second PCR, the M1S primer introduced both the sample barcodes and 2-4 random nucleotides. More than 8 million TCR beta CDR3 reads were obtained from each mother, and some 3.2 million reads were obtained from each child. In both related and unrelated pairs, thymic selection shapes the output of TCR recombination in a similar way, with inherited differences having only a minor effect. Related mother-child pairs always showed normalized repertoire overlap that was slightly higher than in unrelated mother-child pairs, though the difference was never significant. No persistent microchimeric T cell clones were detected, at a sensitivity of approximately 110 clones per million clonotypes. The study used deep NGS to compare TCR beta repertoires of mothers and children, seeking features distinguishing related mother-child pairs from unrelated individuals. Mothers averaged roughly 40 +/- 4 years of age and children averaged about 10 +/- 4 years. After adapter ligation with NEBNext reagents, the libraries were sequenced on Illumina HiSeq 2000 with 100+100 nt paired-end reads. To avoid cross-contamination, the mother libraries and the child libraries were prepared a month apart and sequenced in separate runs. Between roughly 450,000 and 2,200,000 distinct TCR beta clonotypes were identified per donor. Naive TCR beta clonotypes were estimated from low-frequency clonotypes matched to each donor's FACS-determined naive share, without sorting.

This sequence was found in a boy younger than 18 in good health. The specimen was blood. The chain couples TRBV5-1 to TRBJ2-2; TRBD1 is possibly the D segment (6 matching bases). This receptor carries the CDR3 CASSLKQGTANTGELFF. The nucleotides read TGCGCCAGCAGCTTGAAGCAGGGGACCGCGAACACCGGGGAGCTGTTTTTT. Extended through the reference TRBV5-1 and TRBJ2-2 proteins, this CDR3 yields the full variable domain: KAGVTQTPRYLIKTRGQQVTLSCSPISGHRSVSWYQQTPGQGLQFLFEYFSETQRNKGNFPGRFSGRQFSNSRSEMNVSTLELGDSALYLCASSLKQGTANTGELFFGEGSRLTVL.